Detailed here is one T cell receptor (beta chain). Its cognate antigen is unknown. This specimen belongs to a study of identical twins. Whole-study findings and limits: The study reached conclusions through statistical analysis that was cross-sectional, not following the same donors. Fewer insertions characterized abundant cord blood beta clonotypes, whereas memory repertoires showed none.

In every case, the donor was a healthy Caucasian. With 6 bases clipped from V and 3 bases from J, the junction kept 5 bases outside the gene matches. Germline values: CDR1 MDHEN, CDR2 SYDVKM. This CDR3 comprises 16 residues. Template switching introduced a universal primer site, and the cDNA bore unique molecular identifiers. TCRdb called the 5' RACE reads again in MiXCR, with one record for every CDR3 protein. The sample shows some 1,600,000 distinct CDR3 sequences, roughly 35% of them seen only once. Sequences were obtained from cord blood. The gene calls are TRBV28 and TRBJ2-3; TRBD2 agrees at 14 bases. The source of this sequence is a newborn girl in good health. The CDR3 loop is CASSEGTSGRTDTQYF. CDR3 sequence (DNA): TGTGCCAGCAGCGAGGGGACTAGCGGGAGAACAGATACGCAGTATTTT.